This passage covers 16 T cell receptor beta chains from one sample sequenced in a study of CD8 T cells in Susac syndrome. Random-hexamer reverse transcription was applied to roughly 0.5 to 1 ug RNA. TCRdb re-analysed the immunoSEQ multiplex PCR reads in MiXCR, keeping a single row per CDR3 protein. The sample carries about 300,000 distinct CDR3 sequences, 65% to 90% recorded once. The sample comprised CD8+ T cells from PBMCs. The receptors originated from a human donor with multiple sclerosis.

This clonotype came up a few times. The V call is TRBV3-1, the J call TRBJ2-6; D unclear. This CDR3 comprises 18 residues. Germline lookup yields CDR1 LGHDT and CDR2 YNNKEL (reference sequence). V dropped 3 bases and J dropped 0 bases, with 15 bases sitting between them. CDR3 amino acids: CASSHRPAHLSGANVLTF. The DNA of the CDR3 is TGTGCCAGCAGCCATCGGCCAGCCCACCTCTCTGGGGCCAACGTCCTGACTTTC.

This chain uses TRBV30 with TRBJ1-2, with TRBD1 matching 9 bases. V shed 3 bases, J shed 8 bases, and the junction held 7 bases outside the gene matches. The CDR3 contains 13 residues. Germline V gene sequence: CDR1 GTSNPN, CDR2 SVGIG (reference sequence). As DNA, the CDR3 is TGTGCCTGGAGCCCGGGACAGGGACAAGGCTACACCTTC. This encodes CAWSPGQGQGYTF.

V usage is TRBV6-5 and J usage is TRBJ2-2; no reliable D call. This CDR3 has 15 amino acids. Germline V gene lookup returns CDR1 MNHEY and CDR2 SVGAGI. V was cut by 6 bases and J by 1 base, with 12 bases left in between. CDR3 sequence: CASSDFRGNTGELFF. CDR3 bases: TGTGCCAGCAGCGACTTCCGCGGGAACACCGGGGAGCTGTTTTTT.

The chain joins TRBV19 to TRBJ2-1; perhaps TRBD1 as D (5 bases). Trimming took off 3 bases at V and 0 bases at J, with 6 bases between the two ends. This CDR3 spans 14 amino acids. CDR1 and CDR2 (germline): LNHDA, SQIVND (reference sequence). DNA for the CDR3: TGTGCCAGTAGTATTGACAGCTCCTACAATGAGCAGTTCTTC. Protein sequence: CASSIDSSYNEQFF.

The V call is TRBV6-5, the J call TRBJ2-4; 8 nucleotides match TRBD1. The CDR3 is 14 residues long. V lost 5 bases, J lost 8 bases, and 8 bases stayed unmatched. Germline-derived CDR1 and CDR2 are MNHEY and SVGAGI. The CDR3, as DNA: TGTGCCAGCAGTGAGACAGGGGCGCAACACATTCAGTACTTC. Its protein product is CASSETGAQHIQYF.

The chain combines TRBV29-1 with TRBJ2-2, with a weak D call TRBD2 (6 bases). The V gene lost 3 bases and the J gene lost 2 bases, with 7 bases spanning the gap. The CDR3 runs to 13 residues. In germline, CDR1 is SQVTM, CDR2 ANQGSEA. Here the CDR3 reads CSVEGGNTGELFF. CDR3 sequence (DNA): TGCAGCGTTGAGGGGGGTAACACCGGGGAGCTGTTTTTT.

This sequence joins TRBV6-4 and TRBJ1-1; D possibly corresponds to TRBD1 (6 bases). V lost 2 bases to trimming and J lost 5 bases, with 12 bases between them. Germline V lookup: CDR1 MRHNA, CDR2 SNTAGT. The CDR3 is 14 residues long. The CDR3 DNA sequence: TGTGCCAGCAGTGACGGGATAGGGGGGACTGAAGCTTTCTTT. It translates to CASSDGIGGTEAFF.

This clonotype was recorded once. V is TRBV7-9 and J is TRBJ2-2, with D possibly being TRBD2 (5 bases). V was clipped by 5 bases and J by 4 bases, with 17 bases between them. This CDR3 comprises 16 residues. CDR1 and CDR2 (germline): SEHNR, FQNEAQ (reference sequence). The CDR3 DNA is TGTGCCAGCAGCCCGGACTCAGCTCCCGTCACCGGGGAGCTGTTTTTT. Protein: CASSPDSAPVTGELFF.

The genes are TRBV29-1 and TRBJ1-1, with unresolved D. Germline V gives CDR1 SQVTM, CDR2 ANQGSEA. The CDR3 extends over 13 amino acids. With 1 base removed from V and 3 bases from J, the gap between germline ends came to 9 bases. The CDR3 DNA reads TGCAGCGTTGAAGGGGTTGAGGACACTGAAGCTTTCTTT. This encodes CSVEGVEDTEAFF.

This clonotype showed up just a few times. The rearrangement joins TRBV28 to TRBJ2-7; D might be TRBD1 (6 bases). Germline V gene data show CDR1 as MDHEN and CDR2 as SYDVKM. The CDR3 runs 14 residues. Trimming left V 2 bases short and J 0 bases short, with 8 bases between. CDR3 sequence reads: CASSLGTFSYEQYF. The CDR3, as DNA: TGTGCCAGCAGTTTAGGGACATTCTCCTACGAGCAGTACTTC.

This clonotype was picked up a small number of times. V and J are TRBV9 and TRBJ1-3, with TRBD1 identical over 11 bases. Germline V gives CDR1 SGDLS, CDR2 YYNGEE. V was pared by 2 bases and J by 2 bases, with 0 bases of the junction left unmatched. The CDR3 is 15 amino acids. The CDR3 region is CASSVDRGPGNTIYF. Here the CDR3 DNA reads TGTGCCAGCAGCGTGGACAGGGGGCCTGGAAACACCATATATTTT.

In DNA, the CDR3 is TGTGCCAGCAGCTTAGCTCTGTCCCCGGGTAACCCCTACGAGCAGTACTTC. Translation: CASSLALSPGNPYEQYF. The rearrangement links TRBV7-9 to TRBJ2-7; D gene unclear. The CDR3 has 17 residues. With 0 bases removed from V and 2 bases from J, the gap between germline ends came to 17 bases. Germline CDR1 is SEHNR and CDR2 is FQNEAQ (reference sequence).

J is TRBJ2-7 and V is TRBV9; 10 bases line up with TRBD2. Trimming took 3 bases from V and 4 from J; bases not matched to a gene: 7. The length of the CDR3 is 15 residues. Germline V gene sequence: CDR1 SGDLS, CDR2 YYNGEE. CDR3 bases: TGTGCCAGCAGCGCTGGAGCGGGAGGGCGATACGAGCAGTACTTC. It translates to CASSAGAGGRYEQYF.

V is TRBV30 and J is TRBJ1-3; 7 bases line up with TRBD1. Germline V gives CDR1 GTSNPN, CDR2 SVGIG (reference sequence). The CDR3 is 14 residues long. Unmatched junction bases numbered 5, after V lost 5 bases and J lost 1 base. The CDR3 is CAWDRVRSGNTIYF. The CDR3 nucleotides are TGTGCCTGGGACAGGGTTCGGTCTGGAAACACCATATATTTT.

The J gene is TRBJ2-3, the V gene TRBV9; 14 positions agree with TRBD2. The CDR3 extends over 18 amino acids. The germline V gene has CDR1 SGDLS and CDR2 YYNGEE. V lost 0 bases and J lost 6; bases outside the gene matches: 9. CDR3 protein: CASSVVGLAGVSGDTQYF. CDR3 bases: TGTGCCAGCAGCGTAGTGGGACTAGCGGGAGTGTCGGGGGATACGCAGTATTTT.

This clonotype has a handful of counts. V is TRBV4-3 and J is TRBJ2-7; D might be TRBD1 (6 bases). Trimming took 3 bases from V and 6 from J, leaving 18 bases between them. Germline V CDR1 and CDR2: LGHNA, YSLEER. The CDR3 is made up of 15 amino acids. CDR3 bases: TGCGCCAGCAGCCAGCTACAGGGTTTGAGGCGCGAGCAGTACTTC. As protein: CASSQLQGLRREQYF.